These 22 T cell receptor beta chains came from one sample sequenced in a study of cytomegalovirus exposure and HLA in healthy donors. It was with 60 Vbeta and 13 Jbeta primers that the PCR ran. Assay used: immunoSEQ multiplex PCR; TCRdb lists only in-frame clones, some missing. The sample has roughly 190,000 clones; about 81% are singletons. Sequenced input: PBMCs. The receptor set was obtained from a woman aged 18-35 years in good health and CMV-seronegative.

Regarding this clone: Within the sample, other DNA sequences also encode this same CDR3. V and J are TRBV5-6 and TRBJ2-1; 7 nucleotides align to TRBD2. The CDR3 is made up of 15 amino acids. Germline V gene sequence: CDR1 SGHDT, CDR2 YYEEEE. The junction had 2 bases not matched to a gene; V was cut back by 2 bases and J by 0 bases. The CDR3 loop reads CASSLGGSSYNEQFF. In nucleotides, the CDR3 is TGTGCCAGCAGCTTAGGCGGGAGCTCCTACAATGAGCAGTTCTTC. Full variable domain (outside the CDR3, taken from reference TRBV5-6 and TRBJ2-1): DAGVTQSPTHLIKTRGQQVTLRCSPKSGHDTVSWYQQALGQGPQFIFQYYEEEERQRGNFPDRFSGHQFPNYSSELNVNALLLGDSALYLCASSLGGSSYNEQFFGPGTRLTVL.

The chain joins TRBV1 to TRBJ2-3; the table's D call, TRBD2, was not checked against the DNA. TRBV1 has pseudogene status. The CDR3 contains 16 residues. This CDR3 is CTSSQALAGAIDTQYF. CDR3 sequence (DNA): TGCACCAGCAGCCAAGCACTAGCGGGAGCCATCGATACGCAGTATTTT.

This chain uses TRBV6-1 with TRBJ1-4; possible D gene TRBD1, 6 bases. V was clipped by 9 bases and J by 8 bases, with 16 bases between them. Germline-derived CDR1 and CDR2 are MNHNS and SASEGT. The CDR3 is 13 amino acids. CDR3 amino acids: CASTPGVGEKLFF. In DNA form, the CDR3 reads TGTGCCAGTACCCCAGGGGTGGGGGAAAAACTGTTTTTT.

V gene TRBV5-1 combines with J gene TRBJ2-7; TRBD1 agrees at 7 bases. Trimming removed 4 bases from V and 3 bases from J; junction bases left unmatched: 13. Germline CDR1 reads SGHRS; CDR2 reads YFSETQ. The CDR3 runs to 16 residues. The CDR3 protein is CASSPILDRPNYEQYF. For the CDR3, the DNA is TGCGCCAGCAGCCCGATCCTGGACAGGCCGAACTACGAGCAGTACTTC.

The J gene is TRBJ2-2, the V gene TRBV5-1; 9 bases agree with TRBD1. V was pared by 3 bases and J by 4 bases, with 7 bases of the junction left unmatched. The CDR3 spans 16 residues. The germline V gene encodes CDR1 SGHRS and CDR2 YFSETQ. The CDR3 here is CASSSPGQGFTGELFF. CDR3 DNA sequence: TGCGCCAGCAGCTCTCCGGGACAGGGCTTCACCGGGGAGCTGTTTTTT.

In DNA form, the CDR3 reads TGTGCCTGGAGTTGGACAGGGGTGGGAGGGCAGTACTTC. As protein: CAWSWTGVGGQYF. This chain joins TRBV30 and TRBJ2-7; 9 bases agree with TRBD1. Germline CDR1 and CDR2: GTSNPN and SVGIG (reference sequence). V lost 2 bases, J lost 9 bases, and 8 bases stayed unmatched. The CDR3 spans 13 residues.

The gene calls are TRBV27 and TRBJ1-2, with D maybe TRBD1 (5 bases). CDR1 is MNHEY, CDR2 SMNVEV, per germline (reference sequence). V lost 8 bases and J lost 5, with 12 bases in between. The CDR3 loop spans 12 amino acids. The CDR3 loop reads CASSNKGYGYTF. CDR3 bases: TGTGCCAGCTCCAACAAGGGGTATGGCTACACCTTC.

The CDR3 DNA follows: TGTGCCAGCAGCCCACCCCCCCCCGACAGGTCAACTAACTATGGCTACACCTTC. Amino acids: CASSPPPPDRSTNYGYTF. The chain couples TRBV27 to TRBJ1-2; a weak D match, TRBD1 (6 bases). Germline V gene lookup returns CDR1 MNHEY and CDR2 SMNVEV (reference sequence). CDR3 length: 18 amino acids. The ends were cut back, 6 bases at V and 0 bases at J, with 23 bases in the middle.

This clone was found once. The CDR3 sequence: CASSLAGGRATEQFF. The CDR3, as DNA: TGTGCCAGCAGCTTAGCAGGGGGGAGGGCAACTGAGCAGTTCTTC. This chain uses TRBV7-8 with TRBJ2-1; maybe TRBD2 (7 bases). Germline CDR1 reads SGHVS; CDR2 reads FQNEAQ. The germline V and J ends were trimmed by 0 bases and 9 bases, with 15 bases remaining between them. The CDR3 has 15 residues.

This chain uses TRBV19 with TRBJ2-5; TRBD1 matches at 8 bases. TRBJ2-7 matches the DNA end more closely, so the J call is doubtful. This CDR3 has 14 amino acids. Germline V lookup: CDR1 LNHDA, CDR2 SQIVND (reference sequence). The CDR3 region is CASSIDRGRSEQYF. DNA of the CDR3: TGTGCCAGTAGTATCGACAGGGGACGCAGCGAGCAGTACTTC.

This clone was found a few times. The genes are TRBV30 and TRBJ1-5, with a tentative D call TRBD1 (5 bases). The CDR3 is 17 amino acids. The germline V gene encodes CDR1 GTSNPN and CDR2 SVGIG (reference sequence). Trimming shortened V by 2 bases and J by 0 bases, and 17 bases separated the two germline ends. For the CDR3, the DNA is TGTGCCTGGAGTCGTCCCCCGGACATCTATAGCAATCAGCCCCAGCATTTT. Protein sequence: CAWSRPPDIYSNQPQHF.

This clone was detected once. The V gene is TRBV13, the J gene TRBJ2-2, with TRBD1 matching 8 bases. The CDR3 loop spans 16 amino acids. Germline-derived CDR1 and CDR2 are PRHDT and FYEKMQ (reference sequence). V trimming: 0 bases; J trimming: 2 bases; junction bases outside the gene matches: 2. CDR3: CASSLGDRANTGELFF. DNA of the CDR3: TGTGCCAGCAGCTTAGGGGACAGGGCCAACACCGGGGAGCTGTTTTTT.

The rearrangement links TRBV13 to TRBJ2-7, with TRBD2 matching 8 bases. The CDR3 is made up of 16 amino acids. V gave up 1 base and J gave up 6 bases; unmatched junction bases: 11. Per germline, CDR1 PRHDT and CDR2 FYEKMQ (reference sequence). The CDR3 nucleotides are TGTGCCAGCAGCTTAGTGCGCGGACTAGCACGGTCCGAGCAGTACTTC. Translation: CASSLVRGLARSEQYF.

This chain connects TRBV25-1 to TRBJ1-1; D is undetermined. The germline V and J ends were trimmed by 6 bases and 1 base, with 3 bases remaining between them. The CDR3 contains 11 residues. Germline V gene sequence: CDR1 MGHDK, CDR2 SYGVNS. The CDR3 nucleotides are TGTGCCAGCAGCAGGAACACTGAAGCTTTCTTT. It codes for CASSRNTEAFF.

This CDR3 reads CASSTAGSDEQYF. Here the CDR3 DNA reads TGTGCCAGCAGCACTGCGGGGTCGGACGAGCAGTACTTC. The V call is TRBV11-1, the J call TRBJ2-7; tentatively, D is TRBD2 (6 bases). The germline V gene has CDR1 SGHAT and CDR2 FQDESV (reference sequence). Trimming took off 5 bases at V and 5 bases at J, with 13 bases between the two ends. The CDR3 is made up of 13 amino acids.

The chain recombines TRBV7-2 with TRBJ1-6, with D perhaps TRBD1 (5 bases). V was trimmed by 5 bases and J by 9 bases, leaving 17 bases between them. This CDR3 contains 15 residues. Germline CDR1 reads SGHTA; CDR2 reads FQGNSA. CDR3: CASSHGTELSSPLHF. In nucleotides, the CDR3 is TGTGCCAGCAGCCACGGGACTGAGCTTTCTTCACCCCTCCACTTT.

The chain couples TRBV7-9 to TRBJ1-3; 7 bases map to TRBD1. The CDR3 contains 15 residues. The J segment lost 0 bases and the V segment lost 8 bases, leaving 7 bases of the junction unmatched. CDR1 is SEHNR, CDR2 FQNEAQ, per germline (reference sequence). CDR3 DNA sequence: TGTGCCAGCCGCCCACGGACAGGCTCTGGAAACACCATATATTTT. This translates into CASRPRTGSGNTIYF.

The CDR3 DNA reads TGCGCCAGCAGCATAGATTGGACAGCCATGGGGGAGCTGTTTTTT. Translated: CASSIDWTAMGELFF. V usage is TRBV5-1 and J usage is TRBJ2-2; weak D call: TRBD1 (6 bases). Germline V gene sequence: CDR1 SGHRS, CDR2 YFSETQ. V dropped 4 bases and J dropped 8 bases, with 18 bases sitting between them. The CDR3 sequence is 15 residues long.

The chain recombines TRBV5-4 with TRBJ2-7, with 9 bases aligning to TRBD1. Germline CDR1 reads SGHNT; CDR2 reads YYREEE (reference sequence). CDR3 length: 16 amino acids. The junction had 13 bases not matched to a gene; V was cut back by 3 bases and J by 6 bases. The CDR3 DNA reads as TGTGCCAGCAGCTCGGCACCTGCCGGGACAGGGAGCGAGCAGTACTTC. Its translation: CASSSAPAGTGSEQYF. The complete variable domain, with remaining parts taken from reference TRBV5-4 and TRBJ2-7, reads ETGVTQSPTHLIKTRGQQVTLRCSSQSGHNTVSWYQQALGQGPQFIFQYYREEENGRGNFPPRFSGLQFPNYSSELNVNALELDDSALYLCASSSAPAGTGSEQYFGPGTRLTVT.

The chain couples TRBV27 to TRBJ2-1; weak D call: TRBD2 (5 bases). V was cut by 5 bases and J by 0 bases, with 11 bases left in between. Germline CDR1 reads MNHEY; CDR2 reads SMNVEV (reference sequence). CDR3 length: 15 amino acids. This CDR3 reads CASSPGVSSYNEQFF. The CDR3 DNA is TGTGCCAGCAGTCCCGGGGTTAGCTCCTACAATGAGCAGTTCTTC.

J is TRBJ2-5 and V is TRBV7-2, with 7 bases matching TRBD2. Gene TRBJ2-7 matches the end of the DNA better, so the J call may be wrong. CDR3 size: 14 residues. Germline lookup yields CDR1 SGHTA and CDR2 FQGNSA. The CDR3 sequence: CASSLAGGADEQYF. The CDR3 coding sequence is TGTGCCAGCAGCTTAGCGGGAGGGGCCGACGAGCAGTACTTC.

The CDR3 nucleotides are TGCGCCAGCAGCGAAGGTAGACAGGGGTATAATGAAAAACTGTTTTTT. Its translation: CASSEGRQGYNEKLFF. The rearrangement uses TRBV4-1 and TRBJ1-4; the match to TRBD1 covers 8 bases. V gave up 5 bases and J gave up 4 bases; unmatched junction bases: 9. The CDR3 sequence is 16 residues long. Germline V lookup: CDR1 MGHRA, CDR2 YSYEKL.